This note documents a single T cell receptor (beta chain) sequence. The record originates from a study of control samples from healthy donors and cancer patients. V lost 4 bases and J lost 5; bases outside the gene matches: 22. Germline values: CDR1 SGHNT, CDR2 YYREEE (reference sequence). The CDR3 is made up of 20 amino acids. Generated by immunoSEQ multiplex PCR, the TCRdb table keeps only in-frame clones and is missing some. This table has around 100,000 clones, about 89% appearing once. The sequence was collected from a man aged 30-40 years in good health. The chain couples TRBV5-4 to TRBJ2-5; TRBD2 matches at 11 bases. The sample comprised blood. In nucleotides, the CDR3 is TGTGCCAGCAGCCCCTTGGGTCTAGCGGGAGGTCAGGGAGTTAAGGAGACCCAGTACTTC. The encoded protein is CASSPLGLAGGQGVKETQYF.